This T cell receptor (beta chain) was recorded in a study of identifying expanded T cells in peripheral blood. Overall study findings and caveats: Clone count variance between roughly 2-week samples rose with total template count. Approximately 1.1 clones differed between technical replicates, versus about 16 and 19 over time.

Sequencing used immunoSEQ multiplex PCR; TCRdb keeps in-frame clones, though not all of them. The sample lists about 52,000 clones; 82% were seen once. With respect to this clone: The antigen remains undetermined.

V lost 4 bases to trimming and J lost 1 base, with 16 bases between them. Germline CDR1 reads SGHVS; CDR2 reads FNYEAQ. The CDR3 runs to 16 residues. The TCR originated in a person aged 18 to 75 in good health. The chain links TRBV7-6 to TRBJ2-5; perhaps TRBD2 as D (6 bases). Material for sequencing was blood. CDR3 in DNA: TGTGCCAGCAGCTCAGGGACTTTTCCCCCCCAAGAGACCCAGTACTTC. Protein product: CASSSGTFPPQETQYF.